Presented here are 15 T cell receptor beta chains from one specimen sequenced in a study of T-cell memory formation after mild COVID-19. TCRdb processed the 5' RACE reads anew with MiXCR; each CDR3 protein has one entry. Seen here are about 130,000 distinct CDR3 sequences, under 30% observed once, and the top ten hold around 24%. Sequencing was carried out using PBMCs or a T cell subset sorted from them (not recorded which). Receptor source: an adult woman who had mild COVID-19 (a few samples of this study predate the infection). Cell type and time point are not known.

The rearrangement joins TRBV9 to TRBJ2-3; 8 bases fit TRBD2. There are 14 residues in the CDR3. Germline V gene lookup returns CDR1 SGDLS and CDR2 YYNGEE. V trimming: 6 bases; J trimming: 5 bases; junction bases outside the gene matches: 8. This CDR3 reads CASTTTGGLDTQYF. CDR3 in DNA: TGTGCCAGCACCACCACGGGGGGGCTAGATACGCAGTATTTT.

This rearrangement joins TRBV20-1 to TRBJ2-1, with D possibly matching TRBD1 (6 bases). Trimming took 6 bases from V and 0 from J, leaving 18 bases between them. This CDR3 is built from 16 residues. The V gene's germline CDR1 is DFQATT and CDR2 SNEGSKA (reference sequence). CDR3 protein: CSARAPDRSSYNEQFF. Written as DNA, the CDR3 is TGCAGTGCGCGAGCCCCTGACAGGAGCTCCTACAATGAGCAGTTCTTC.

V is TRBV12-3 or TRBV12-4 and J is TRBJ1-1, with 8 positions matching TRBD1. The CDR3 extends over 15 amino acids. V shed 6 bases and J 1 base; nucleotides not matched to a gene: 7. The CDR3 bases are TGTGCCAGCAGCCCCCGACAGGGGTGGAACACTGAAGCTTTCTTT. Amino acids: CASSPRQGWNTEAFF.

The chain links TRBV12-3 or TRBV12-4 to TRBJ2-7, with 9 nucleotides matching TRBD1. The ends lost 9 bases at V and 4 bases at J; junction bases unmatched: 13. The CDR3 contains 15 residues. The CDR3 reads CASTKRGQGPYEQYF. The CDR3 DNA reads as TGTGCCAGTACAAAGCGGGGACAGGGTCCGTACGAGCAGTACTTC.

The CDR3 loop is CASSGTSGGLSSYNEQFF. The CDR3 region has the DNA TGTGCCAGCAGCGGGACTAGCGGGGGGCTCAGCTCCTACAATGAGCAGTTCTTC. The chain uses TRBV12-3 or TRBV12-4 and TRBJ2-1, with TRBD2 identical over 15 bases. The junction had 6 bases not matched to a gene; V was cut back by 6 bases and J by 0 bases. The CDR3 spans 18 residues.

The gene calls are TRBV10-3 and TRBJ2-3, with 9 bases lining up with TRBD2. Germline assignment: CDR1 ENHRY and CDR2 SYGVKD. V gave up 3 bases and J gave up 4 bases; unmatched junction bases: 11. The CDR3 runs 17 residues. CDR3 residues: CAISEGNSGSRADTQYF. The CDR3 coding sequence is TGTGCCATCAGTGAAGGGAATAGCGGGAGTCGGGCAGATACGCAGTATTTT.

This clonotype occurred a few times. The chain has TRBV6-5 and TRBJ2-3; 9 nucleotides agree with TRBD2. Germline V lookup: CDR1 MNHEY, CDR2 SVGAGI. V dropped 2 bases and J dropped 2; count of bases not matched to a gene: 8. This CDR3 has 17 amino acids. As DNA, the CDR3 is TGTGCCAGCAGTTACCGCCCCGCTAGCGGGATCACAGATACGCAGTATTTT. Its protein is CASSYRPASGITDTQYF.

This clonotype appeared many times. The chain has TRBV7-8 and TRBJ2-3; D is possibly TRBD2 (5 bases). The V end was cut by 3 bases, the J end by 3 bases, with 7 bases between. The CDR3 covers 13 residues. Germline V gene lookup returns CDR1 SGHVS and CDR2 FQNEAQ. The CDR3 sequence: CASSFGITDTQYF. The CDR3 DNA is TGTGCCAGCAGCTTCGGGATAACAGATACGCAGTATTTT.

V usage is TRBV15 and J usage is TRBJ2-3, with 7 bases identical to TRBD2. CDR3 length equals 17 residues. CDR1 is LNHNV and CDR2 is YYDKDF in the germline V gene (reference sequence). V was pared by 0 bases and J by 1 base, with 7 bases of the junction left unmatched. CDR3 nucleotide sequence: TGTGCCACCAGCAGAGATCAACCAGGGAGGGGCACAGATACGCAGTATTTT. Translating gives CATSRDQPGRGTDTQYF.

V and J are TRBV7-8 and TRBJ1-5; possible D gene TRBD1, 6 bases. CDR3 length equals 17 residues. Germline CDR1 and CDR2: SGHVS and FQNEAQ. V was pared by 4 bases and J by 5 bases, with 21 bases between. CDR3: CASSSDRRTELYQPQHF. The CDR3 nucleotides are TGTGCCAGCAGCTCAGACCGAAGGACAGAGCTTTATCAGCCCCAGCATTTT.

This sequence joins TRBV20-1 and TRBJ2-7; no definite D call. The CDR3 loop spans 16 amino acids. Germline lookup yields CDR1 DFQATT and CDR2 SNEGSKA (reference sequence). V shed 2 bases and J shed 1 base, with 18 bases lying between them. CDR3 sequence: CSARRRLALSSYEQYF. The CDR3 DNA sequence: TGCAGTGCTAGACGCCGTCTTGCGCTTTCTTCCTACGAGCAGTACTTC.

The V and J genes are TRBV5-1 and TRBJ1-1; 11 nucleotides match TRBD1. The V segment lost 5 bases and the J segment 2 bases; nucleotides outside the gene matches: 5. This CDR3 spans 15 amino acids. The germline V gene has CDR1 SGHRS and CDR2 YFSETQ. The CDR3 is CASRGTGGTNTEAFF. The DNA of the CDR3 is TGCGCCAGCAGAGGGACAGGGGGGACTAACACTGAAGCTTTCTTT. The variable domain in full, completed from reference TRBV5-1 and TRBJ1-1, reads KAGVTQTPRYLIKTRGQQVTLSCSPISGHRSVSWYQQTPGQGLQFLFEYFSETQRNKGNFPGRFSGRQFSNSRSEMNVSTLELGDSALYLCASRGTGGTNTEAFFGQGTRLTVV.

This clonotype was detected only a few times. The rearrangement uses TRBV28 and TRBJ2-7; 8 nucleotides match TRBD1. Germline CDR1 MDHEN, CDR2 SYDVKM. The CDR3 is made up of 13 amino acids. The V and J ends lost 8 bases and 2 bases, in that order; junction bases with no gene match: 5. CDR3 protein: CASFGTGPYEQYF. CDR3 coding DNA: TGTGCCAGCTTCGGGACAGGCCCCTACGAGCAGTACTTC.

The genes are TRBV12-3 or TRBV12-4 and TRBJ2-7, with a tentative D call TRBD2 (5 bases). The length of the CDR3 is 13 residues. V lost 5 bases and J 6 bases, leaving 14 bases between the germline ends. As DNA, the CDR3 is TGTGCCAGCAGTCAAACCGGGATCGGCGAGCAGTACTTC. The encoded protein is CASSQTGIGEQYF.

This clonotype is medium-sized by share. The genes are TRBV2 and TRBJ2-7, with 10 bases lining up with TRBD1. This CDR3 spans 16 amino acids. Germline assignment: CDR1 SNHLY and CDR2 FYNNEI. Trimming cost V 0 bases and J 6 bases; bases outside gene matches: 8. In nucleotides, the CDR3 is TGTGCCAGCAGTGAAGCCTTGGACAGGGGGGCTGTCGAGCAGTACTTC. Its protein product is CASSEALDRGAVEQYF.